This is a list of T cell receptor beta chains from one sample in a study of response to subunit inactivated influenza vaccine. TCRdb reprocessed the RT-PCR reads with MiXCR, giving one entry per CDR3 protein. The sample yields over 800,000 distinct CDR3 sequences, less than 25% seen once. Sequencing was performed on PBMCs from blood, taken 5 days after vaccination. These receptors all come from a man aged 50 to 60 who received an inactivated influenza vaccine. The CDR3 runs from the conserved cysteine through the conserved F or W. A D gene is named only where the DNA matches it firmly.

CDR3aa	d_gene	v_gene
CASSFNGGETQYF	NA	TRBV7-2
CASSPGDRTPSTDTQYF	NA	TRBV5-5
CASRPTTGGAGELFF	TRBD1	TRBV7-3
CAIRGVLAGEYEQYF	TRBD2	TRBV10-3
CASRLGRSYNEQFF	NA	TRBV12-3/TRBV12-4
CASSLGPRGQETQYF	TRBD1	TRBV7-2
CASSFFGGDTQYF	NA	TRBV12-3/TRBV12-4
CASSLEGLGEQFF	NA	TRBV7-8
CASSSASGGGETQYF	TRBD2	TRBV25-1
CASAIQGETQYF	NA	TRBV10-2
CSARGDRARSNSPLHF	TRBD1	TRBV20-1
CASSPVRVNVEAFF	NA	TRBV7-9
CASSSESGEQYF	NA	TRBV18
CASSRTGQNTEAFF	TRBD1	TRBV6-1
CASSLWTGDNQPQHF	TRBD1	TRBV12-3/TRBV12-4